Listed below are T cell receptor beta chains from one sample, sequenced in a study of cytomegalovirus exposure and HLA in healthy donors. Sequencing was performed with immunoSEQ multiplex PCR; in TCRdb, only in-frame clones are kept and a portion is missing. Altogether more than 85,000 clones are present, about 77% being singletons, with the ten largest covering less than 5%. The sample comprised PBMCs. These receptors were collected from a woman aged 18-29 years in good health and CMV-seropositive. Both conserved end residues are part of each CDR3. D genes are given only for firm matches. Expanded clones get a size class; other rows say once, few or many, or leave the size out.

d_call	v_call	j_call	clone_size	cdr3_nt	cdr3_aa
.	TRBV2	TRBJ1-6	few	TGTGCCAGCAGTGATTTCGGGGGACGGTCACCCCTCCACTTT	CASSDFGGRSPLHF
TRBD2	TRBV7-7	TRBJ2-5	.	TGTGCTAGCAGCTCCGGGGGACTAGCGGGAGAAGAGACCCAGTACTTC	CASSSGGLAGEETQYF
TRBD2	TRBV27	TRBJ2-1	.	TGTGCCAGCAGTTATGGAGGGGCGGGAGTAGGCAATGAGCAGTTCTTC	CASSYGGAGVGNEQFF
.	TRBV25-1	TRBJ2-7	.	TGTGCCAGCAGTGAAAGCACTAAATTGGCCTACGAGCAGTACTTC	CASSESTKLAYEQYF
.	TRBV9	TRBJ2-2	.	TGTGCCAGCACCTATACAGGGTCGGGCACCGGGGAGCTGTTTTTT	CASTYTGSGTGELFF
.	TRBV4-3	TRBJ1-2	once	TGCGCCAGCAGCTTATTTAGGGGGGGGGCGTCTAACTATGGCTACACCTTC	CASSLFRGGASNYGYTF
TRBD2	TRBV4-2	TRBJ2-5	.	TGTGCCAGCAGCCTCGGGACTAGCGGGAACGGAGAGACCCAGTACTTC	CASSLGTSGNGETQYF
TRBD1	TRBV7-7	TRBJ2-1	.	TGTGCTAGCAGCCCAGGGGGCGGTAGGAGCAATGAGCAGTTCTTC	CASSPGGGRSNEQFF
TRBD2	TRBV11-2	TRBJ2-7	.	TGTGCCAGCAGCTTAGTGCTAGCGGGTTTCTCCTACGAGCAGTACTTC	CASSLVLAGFSYEQYF
TRBD1	TRBV6-5	TRBJ1-1	.	TGTGCCAGCAGTTACGGGACAGGGGGAACTGAAGCTTTCTTT	CASSYGTGGTEAFF
.	TRBV5-5	TRBJ1-1	.	TGTGCCAGCAGCTTGGCAGGGTTCACTGAAGCTTTCTTT	CASSLAGFTEAFF
TRBD1	TRBV18	TRBJ2-7	few	TGTGCCAGCTCACCTGATCCGGGACAGGGAACCGAGCAGTACTTC	CASSPDPGQGTEQYF
TRBD2	TRBV6-5	TRBJ2-1	.	TGTGCCAGCAGTTTGCGGACTAGCGGGGGATACAATGAGCAGTTCTTC	CASSLRTSGGYNEQFF
TRBD2	TRBV7-2	TRBJ2-7	.	TGTGCCAGCAGCTCCCTAGCGGGAGGGTACCCCAACGAGCAGTACTTC	CASSSLAGGYPNEQYF
TRBD2	TRBV9	TRBJ2-1	.	TGTGCCAGCAGCGACCTAGCGGGAGGAAAGGAAAATGAGCAGTTCTTC	CASSDLAGGKENEQFF
.	TRBV10-3	TRBJ2-4	.	TGTGCCATCAGAGGATTGGGGGCGATTCAGTACTTC	CAIRGLGAIQYF
TRBD2	TRBV4-3	TRBJ2-7	.	TGCGCCAGCAGCCCAACAGCGGGAGCGGGGGAGCAGTACTTC	CASSPTAGAGEQYF
TRBD2	TRBV7-9	TRBJ2-1	.	TGTGCCAGCAGCTTAGCGGGAGGGCCCGGCAATGAGCAGTTCTTC	CASSLAGGPGNEQFF
TRBD1	TRBV30	TRBJ2-7	.	TGTGCCTGGCGTCCTTGGGACAGAGCCTACGAGCAGTACTTC	CAWRPWDRAYEQYF
TRBD2	TRBV7-7	TRBJ2-2	.	TGTGCCATAAACCCCGGACTAGCGATCGGGGAGCTGTTTTTT	CAINPGLAIGELFF
.	TRBV19	TRBJ2-1	.	TGTGCCAGTAGTCCCCGCCCCGCTACGTACAATGAGCAGTTCTTC	CASSPRPATYNEQFF
TRBD2	TRBV27	TRBJ2-3	.	TGTGCCAGCAGTTTTATGGGACTAGCTGGCACAGATACGCAGTATTTT	CASSFMGLAGTDTQYF
.	TRBV18	TRBJ1-5	.	TGTGCCAGCTCACCAGGAGACAATCAGCCCCAGCATTTT	CASSPGDNQPQHF
TRBD2	TRBV30	TRBJ2-1	.	TGTGCCTGGATCCCCGTGGAGCGGGGGTACAATGAGCAGTTCTTC	CAWIPVERGYNEQFF
.	TRBV7-2	TRBJ2-4	.	TGTGCCAGCAGCCATGGCTCGTCCAACATTCAGTACTTC	CASSHGSSNIQYF
.	TRBV28	TRBJ1-5	.	TGTGCCAGCAGTTTAGACGGGAATCAGCCCCAGCATTTT	CASSLDGNQPQHF
TRBD2	TRBV19	TRBJ2-5	.	TGTGCCAGTAGTGACCAACTAGCGGCCATCGGAGAGACCCAGTACTTC	CASSDQLAAIGETQYF
TRBD1	TRBV4-2	TRBJ1-5	.	TGTGCCAGCAGCCAAGTATGGACAGGTGATAGAGGTAATCAGCCCCAGAATTTT	CASSQVWTGDRGNQPQNF
.	TRBV11-2	TRBJ1-2	few	TGTGCCAGCAGCTCGCCCGTGAGGCTCTATGGCTACACCTTC	CASSSPVRLYGYTF
TRBD1	TRBV28	TRBJ1-4	.	TGTGCCAGCAGTGGACAGGGGGCGGCGGCTAATGAAAAACTGTTTTTT	CASSGQGAAANEKLFF
TRBD1	TRBV7-2	TRBJ1-3	.	TGTGCCAGCAGCTTAGCGACAGGGGTTGGAAACACCATATATTTT	CASSLATGVGNTIYF
.	TRBV9	TRBJ2-7	.	TGTGCCAGCAGCGTATCTAGCTCCTACGAGCAGTACTTC	CASSVSSSYEQYF
TRBD1	TRBV11-2	TRBJ1-2	.	TGTGCCAGCAGCTTAGGACCCGCGACAGGGAACTATGGCTACACCTTC	CASSLGPATGNYGYTF
TRBD1	TRBV5-1	TRBJ1-2	.	TGCGCCAGCAGCGACGGGACAGGGGGCTATGGCTACACCTTC	CASSDGTGGYGYTF
TRBD1	TRBV10-3	TRBJ1-2	.	TGTGCCATCAGTGAGGAGGGGGCGCCTGGCTACACCTTC	CAISEEGAPGYTF
.	TRBV7-9	TRBJ1-1	.	TGTGCCAGCAGCCCGGACTTCTGGGCAAGAACTGAAGCTTTCTTT	CASSPDFWARTEAFF
TRBD1	TRBV5-4	TRBJ2-3	.	TGTGCCAGCAGCTTGGATGGACAGGGGAAGGATACGCAGTATTTT	CASSLDGQGKDTQYF
.	TRBV5-1	TRBJ2-7	.	TGCGCCAGCAGAAGACTAGGGGAGAACTACGAGCAGTACTTC	CASRRLGENYEQYF
.	TRBV10-3	TRBJ2-3	.	TGTGCCATCAGTGAGGACCAGGGTTCTACAGATACGCAGTATTTT	CAISEDQGSTDTQYF
.	TRBV14	TRBJ2-5	.	TGTGCCAGCAGCCAGGGACACTTCCAAGAGACCCAGTACTTC	CASSQGHFQETQYF
.	TRBV28	TRBJ1-2	.	TGTGCCAGCAGTGTCCTTGTGGGGGGAGCGGCTAACTATGGCTACACCTTC	CASSVLVGGAANYGYTF
TRBD2	TRBV4-1	TRBJ2-1	.	TGCGCCAGCAGCCAAGAGCTAGCGGGAGGGTACAATGAGCAGTTCTTC	CASSQELAGGYNEQFF
TRBD1	TRBV6-4	TRBJ2-3	once	TGTGCCAGCAGTGATTCCTCAGGGGGCGGGCTAGATACGCAGTATTTT	CASSDSSGGGLDTQYF
TRBD2	TRBV29-1	TRBJ2-7	.	TGCAGCGTTGCTAGCGGGATCTACGAGCAGTACTTC	CSVASGIYEQYF
TRBD2	TRBV5-8	TRBJ2-2	.	TGTGCCCTCAGAGCAAGCGGGAGATCTACCGGGGAGCTGTTTTTT	CALRASGRSTGELFF
TRBD1	TRBV7-6	TRBJ2-1	.	TGTGCCAGCAGCTTCGGACAGGCTTCCTACAATGAGCAGTTCTTC	CASSFGQASYNEQFF
.	TRBV18	TRBJ1-2	.	TGTGCCAGCTCACCACAGGGGAAAGGCTACACCTTC	CASSPQGKGYTF
.	TRBV27	TRBJ1-4	.	TGTGCCACCACCCTGGAGCAGGACAGCGGTGAGCGGAATGAAAAACTGTTTTTT	CATTLEQDSGERNEKLFF
TRBD2	TRBV12-5	TRBJ2-3	.	TGTGCTAGTGCCATAGATCGGAGCGGGAATGCAGATACGCAGTATTTT	CASAIDRSGNADTQYF
.	TRBV10-3	TRBJ1-1	few	TGTGCCATCAGTGGGAATTCCGGGGAGAAAGGAGCTTTCTTT	CAISGNSGEKGAFF